The entry that follows covers one T cell receptor (beta chain) sequence. A constant-region primer served to make TCR beta cDNA from roughly 480 ng total RNA. Investigators got TCR beta libraries out of three nested multiplex PCR rounds, done with slightly modified ARM-PCR. In TCRdb, the multiplex PCR reads were re-called with MiXCR into one record per CDR3 protein. The sample shows approximately 110,000 distinct CDR3 sequences, about four fifths of them seen only once. It was from roughly 20-30 mg of unsorted bulk tissue that RNA and DNA were co-extracted. This sample stems from a study of tumor-infiltrating lymphocytes in primary liver carcinoma. The receptor was derived from a man aged 35 to 55 with primary liver carcinoma and hepatitis B virus infection. Sequencing used liver tumor tissue from sampling region 3. Sample subset: tumor region T3, left-lateral pole.

CDR3 DNA: TGCAGCCTCGCGGGACTAGCGGGAGGCGGCAAGCAGTACTTC. This translates into CSLAGLAGGGKQYF. This chain uses TRBV29-1 with TRBJ2-7, with 15 bases matching TRBD2. This CDR3 spans 14 amino acids. V shed 8 bases, J shed 8 bases, and the junction held 10 bases outside the gene matches. CDR1 SQVTM and CDR2 ANQGSEA come from the germline V gene.